Each of the 28 T cell receptor beta chains below was sequenced from the same sample in a study of T cells after yellow fever vaccination. TCRdb reanalysed the 5' RACE reads using MiXCR and keeps one entry per CDR3 protein. The sample includes approximately 450,000 distinct CDR3 sequences, under 20% of them seen just once. The source material was PBMCs, sampled before the yellow fever booster vaccination. The receptors were sampled from a man younger than 30 who received the YFV17D yellow fever vaccine.

This chain uses TRBV12-5 with TRBJ2-2, with D perhaps TRBD1 (5 bases). The CDR3 loop spans 16 amino acids. Trimming stripped 0 bases from V and 4 bases from J, with 12 bases between. The germline CDR1 and CDR2 sequences are LGHNT and FRNRAP. CDR3 in DNA: TGTGCTAGTGGTTTGGTAGTCGGCAGGGCCACCGGGGAGCTGTTTTTT. Translation gives CASGLVVGRATGELFF.

This clonotype was seen only a few times. The junction departs from germline at one end; a sequencing error may be responsible. V gene TRBV24-1 combines with J gene TRBJ2-2, with a possible D match to TRBD1 (6 bases). Germline-derived CDR1 and CDR2 are KGHDR and SFDVKD. The CDR3 is 16 amino acids. Here the CDR3 DNA reads TGTGCCACCAGCTCAGGGGAAAAGGGAGTCACCGGAGAGCTGTTTTTT. Amino acids: CATSSGEKGVTGELFF.

There are a few counts of this clonotype. This chain joins TRBV20-1 and TRBJ2-3; D is possibly TRBD2 (6 bases). CDR1 DFQATT and CDR2 SNEGSKA come from the germline V gene (reference sequence). The V end was cut by 3 bases, the J end by 2 bases, with 15 bases between. This CDR3 comprises 15 residues. The CDR3 loop is CSASSWGENTDTQYF. CDR3 DNA sequence: TGCAGTGCTAGTTCCTGGGGGGAAAACACAGATACGCAGTATTTT.

There are a few counts of this clonotype. CDR3 DNA: TGCGCCAGCAGCCAAGATGGGAGGGGGGGCTCTGGAAACACCATATATTTT. It codes for CASSQDGRGGSGNTIYF. The chain has TRBV4-3 and TRBJ1-3; D might be TRBD1 (6 bases). The V and J ends lost 0 bases and 0 bases respectively, with 12 bases between them. This CDR3 spans 17 amino acids. Per germline, CDR1 LGHNA and CDR2 YSLEER.

This clonotype occurred a few times. V gene TRBV6-2 or TRBV6-3 combines with J gene TRBJ2-6; D is uncertain. Trimming shortened V by 9 bases and J by 2 bases, and 14 bases separated the two germline ends. The CDR3 totals 15 residues. Germline V gene data show CDR1 as MNHEY and CDR2 as SVGEGT. The CDR3 nucleotides read TGTGCCAGTGGCACCACGCCCCCTGGGGCCAACGTCCTGACTTTC. It encodes CASGTTPPGANVLTF.

This clonotype has at least ten counts. The chain links TRBV7-3 to TRBJ1-1, with D uncertain. With 3 bases removed from V and 1 base from J, the gap between germline ends came to 3 bases. This CDR3 comprises 12 residues. In germline, CDR1 is SGHTA, CDR2 FQGTGA. CDR3 region: CASSFGNTEAFF. In nucleotides, the CDR3 is TGTGCCAGCAGCTTTGGGAACACTGAAGCTTTCTTT.

The V call is TRBV7-9, the J call TRBJ2-7; D remains ambiguous. Germline lookup yields CDR1 SEHNR and CDR2 FQNEAQ (reference sequence). CDR3 length equals 11 residues. Trimming shortened V by 1 base and J by 8 bases, and 6 bases separated the two germline ends. DNA for the CDR3: TGTGCCAGCAGCTTAGATGGCCAGCAGTACTTC. Translated: CASSLDGQQYF.

This sequence joins TRBV5-1 and TRBJ2-3; TRBD2 agrees at 13 bases. The germline CDR1 and CDR2 sequences are SGHRS and YFSETQ. V shed 4 bases and J 5 bases; nucleotides not matched to a gene: 4. The length of the CDR3 is 15 residues. The CDR3 sequence: CASSAGLAGIDTQYF. The CDR3 bases are TGCGCCAGCAGCGCGGGACTAGCGGGGATAGATACGCAGTATTTT.

The rearrangement uses TRBV12-5 and TRBJ1-1; D perhaps matches TRBD1 (6 bases). Germline CDR1 is LGHNT and CDR2 is FRNRAP. This CDR3 is built from 13 residues. Trimming removed 6 bases at V and 1 base at J, with 9 bases between. The CDR3 protein is CASGVQGNTEAFF. The CDR3 DNA sequence: TGTGCTAGTGGGGTACAGGGGAACACTGAAGCTTTCTTT.

The table lists this clonotype with a few counts. CDR3 DNA: TGTGCCACCAGTGACCGACAAAACACCTACAATGAGCAGTTCTTC. Amino acid sequence: CATSDRQNTYNEQFF. The chain has TRBV24-1 and TRBJ2-1; D gene ambiguous. Germline-derived CDR1 and CDR2 are KGHDR and SFDVKD. The CDR3 length is 15 residues. V shed 4 bases and J shed 2 bases, with 11 bases lying between them.

This clonotype was seen a handful of times. The genes are TRBV7-2 and TRBJ2-5; 8 bases agree with TRBD2. CDR3 size: 13 residues. Germline CDR1 is SGHTA and CDR2 is FQGNSA. The J segment lost 3 bases and the V segment lost 9 bases, leaving 6 bases of the junction unmatched. Here the CDR3 DNA reads TGTGCCAGTGAGGCGGGGGGCGAAGAGACCCAGTACTTC. Residues: CASEAGGEETQYF.

The genes are TRBV11-3 and TRBJ2-1; D gene unclear. The CDR3 consists of 12 residues. The V and J ends lost 5 bases and 5 bases respectively, with 7 bases between them. Germline lookup yields CDR1 SGHNT and CDR2 YENEEA. The CDR3 DNA follows: TGTGCCAGCAGCCAGATAAACAATGAGCAGTTCTTC. Its protein product is CASSQINNEQFF.

The V call is TRBV27, the J call TRBJ2-7; a weak D match, TRBD1 (6 bases). The CDR3 contains 14 residues. Germline V CDR1 and CDR2: MNHEY, SMNVEV (reference sequence). V lost 6 bases to trimming and J lost 3 bases, with 15 bases between them. The CDR3 reads CASSPGAADYEQYF. Written as DNA, the CDR3 is TGTGCCAGCAGCCCAGGGGCGGCAGACTACGAGCAGTACTTC.

This clonotype was counted between two and nine times. The genes are TRBV10-3 and TRBJ1-2; no definite D call. Trimming shortened V by 3 bases and J by 4 bases, and 12 bases separated the two germline ends. The CDR3 covers 14 residues. Germline lookup yields CDR1 ENHRY and CDR2 SYGVKD. The CDR3 loop is CAISDRLSGYGYTF. As DNA, the CDR3 is TGTGCCATCAGTGACAGGCTTTCGGGCTATGGCTACACCTTC.

The chain is built from TRBV18 and TRBJ2-4; 8 nucleotides agree with TRBD1. Germline V gene data show CDR1 as KGHSH and CDR2 as LQKENI. The CDR3 sequence is 14 residues long. J was trimmed by 9 bases and V by 0 bases; bases with no gene match: 4. CDR3 sequence reads: CASSPPDRAGIQYF. Written as DNA, the CDR3 is TGTGCCAGCTCACCACCGGACAGGGCCGGCATTCAGTACTTC. Supplemented by reference TRBV18 and TRBJ2-4, the full variable domain reads NAGVMQNPRHLVRRRGQEARLRCSPMKGHSHVYWYRQLPEEGLKFMVYLQKENIIDESGMPKERFSAEFPKEGPSILRIQQVVRGDSAAYFCASSPPDRAGIQYFGAGTRLSVL.

This clonotype has only one observation. V usage is TRBV7-3 and J usage is TRBJ2-3, with D possibly being TRBD1 or TRBD2 (6 bases each). This CDR3 has 14 amino acids. Germline CDR1 is SGHTA and CDR2 is FQGTGA. V lost 3 bases to trimming and J lost 5 bases, with 12 bases between them. This CDR3 is CASSFVGGGDTQYF. The CDR3 DNA reads TGTGCCAGCAGCTTTGTGGGGGGCGGAGATACGCAGTATTTT.

This clonotype has more than one count but fewer than ten. This chain links TRBV7-2 with TRBJ1-5, with D unresolved. The CDR3 contains 14 residues. The V end lost 3 bases, the J end lost 2 bases, and 8 bases lay between the germline ends. Germline V gene sequence: CDR1 SGHTA, CDR2 FQGNSA. The CDR3: CASSFSSGNQPQHF. CDR3 bases: TGTGCCAGCAGCTTTTCGTCAGGCAATCAGCCCCAGCATTTT.

The CDR3 protein is CASSLGSYTQYF. The CDR3 DNA reads TGTGCCAGCAGCCTAGGTTCTTATACGCAGTATTTT. V usage is TRBV7-9 and J usage is TRBJ2-3, with no clear D. Germline assignment: CDR1 SEHNR and CDR2 FQNEAQ (reference sequence). The germline V and J ends were trimmed by 5 bases and 7 bases, with 10 bases remaining between them. This CDR3 region has 12 residues.

The chain recombines TRBV3-1 with TRBJ1-5; D is perhaps TRBD1 (6 bases). The CDR3 has 15 residues. Trimming removed 4 bases at V and 6 bases at J, with 16 bases between. Germline values: CDR1 LGHDT, CDR2 YNNKEL (reference sequence). The CDR3 spells CASSLGGRSAQPQHF. The CDR3 nucleotides are TGTGCCAGCAGCCTCGGGGGCAGATCGGCTCAGCCCCAGCATTTT.

This clonotype was counted only a few times. The CDR3 DNA sequence: TGTGCTAGTGCCCCGGGACAGGGGAACCAAGAGACCCAGTACTTC. It encodes CASAPGQGNQETQYF. The J gene is TRBJ2-5, the V gene TRBV12-5, with 10 bases identical to TRBD1. CDR1 LGHNT and CDR2 FRNRAP come from the germline V gene. The CDR3 has 15 residues. With V trimmed by 7 bases and J by 0 bases, 5 bases remained unmatched.

This clonotype occurred a few times. This chain uses TRBV6-5 with TRBJ2-7; D possibly uses TRBD1 or TRBD2 (6 bases each). V lost 2 bases and J lost 0, with 11 bases in between. The CDR3 runs 15 residues. Germline V gives CDR1 MNHEY, CDR2 SVGAGI. CDR3 residues: CASSYDRRASYEQYF. CDR3 coding DNA: TGTGCCAGCAGTTACGACAGGAGGGCCTCCTACGAGCAGTACTTC.

This clonotype was picked up a small number of times. V is TRBV6-5 and J is TRBJ1-1; D might be TRBD1 (6 bases). V was shortened by 7 bases and J by 7 bases, with 16 bases between the two germline ends. CDR1 MNHEY and CDR2 SVGAGI come from the germline V gene. The CDR3 runs 13 residues. The CDR3 loop is CASNPGGSHEAFF. The CDR3, as DNA: TGTGCCAGCAACCCCGGGGGCAGTCATGAAGCTTTCTTT.

This clonotype has a handful of counts. This chain links TRBV6-2 or TRBV6-3 with TRBJ2-5, with 9 bases lining up with TRBD1. The germline V gene encodes CDR1 MNHEY and CDR2 SVGEGT. J gave up 3 bases and V 6 bases, and 11 bases lay outside the gene matches. The CDR3 sequence is 16 residues long. The CDR3 sequence is CASRRSLRDREETQYF. CDR3 nucleotides: TGTGCCAGCAGACGCTCGCTCCGGGACAGGGAAGAGACCCAGTACTTC.

This clonotype was recorded at least ten times. The chain carries TRBV20-1 and TRBJ2-1, with no clear D. Trimming removed 4 bases at V and 5 bases at J, with 0 bases between. The CDR3 spans 9 residues. Germline CDR1 and CDR2: DFQATT and SNEGSKA (reference sequence). CDR3: CSANNEQFF. The CDR3 coding sequence is TGCAGTGCTAACAATGAGCAGTTCTTC.

This chain uses TRBV20-1 with TRBJ1-1; the D is unclear. The CDR3 runs to 12 residues. Germline CDR1 is DFQATT and CDR2 is SNEGSKA (reference sequence). Trimming shortened V by 5 bases and J by 8 bases, and 15 bases separated the two germline ends. The CDR3 region is CSASARGGEAFF. The CDR3 nucleotides read TGCAGTGCTTCCGCCCGGGGTGGGGAAGCTTTCTTT.

The V call is TRBV29-1, the J call TRBJ1-2, with 8 bases fitting TRBD1. Germline CDR1 reads SQVTM; CDR2 reads ANQGSEA. V was clipped by 7 bases and J by 8 bases; unmatched bases: 9. CDR3 length: 12 amino acids. CDR3 sequence (DNA): TGCAGCGCACCGGACAGGGAAGGCGGCTACACCTTC. Its translation is CSAPDREGGYTF.

This clonotype turned up a few times. The V call is TRBV7-3, the J call TRBJ2-3, with 7 bases lining up with TRBD2. J was trimmed by 3 bases and V by 4 bases; bases with no gene match: 7. Germline V gives CDR1 SGHTA, CDR2 FQGTGA. This CDR3 spans 15 amino acids. In nucleotides, the CDR3 is TGTGCCAGCAGCTGGGGCTCCGGGGGGACAGATACGCAGTATTTT. This codes for CASSWGSGGTDTQYF.

The chain joins TRBV4-1 to TRBJ2-3; possible D gene TRBD2, 5 bases. CDR3 size: 12 residues. V lost 2 bases and J lost 6, with 6 bases in between. Germline V lookup: CDR1 MGHRA, CDR2 YSYEKL. Here the CDR3 reads CASSQREDTQYF. The CDR3 DNA is TGCGCCAGCAGCCAAAGGGAGGATACGCAGTATTTT.